The 11 T cell receptor beta chains below all came from one sample that was sequenced in a study of blood T cell repertoires in COVID-19. Generated by immunoSEQ multiplex PCR, the TCRdb table keeps only in-frame clones and is missing some. The repertoire holds more than 95,000 clones, 70% to 85% seen once, with about 3.3% in the top ten. Sequencing was performed on peripheral blood. Receptors originate from a woman at least 80 years old with active or convalescent COVID-19.

The gene calls are TRBV5-6 and TRBJ2-1; 7 bases are shared with TRBD1. V trimming: 4 bases; J trimming: 7 bases; junction bases outside the gene matches: 5. The CDR3 length is 13 residues. Germline V gene data show CDR1 as SGHDT and CDR2 as YYEEEE. CDR3 DNA: TGTGCCAGCAGCGCCGGGACAGCAAATGAGCAGTTCTTC. It codes for CASSAGTANEQFF.

The rearrangement links TRBV5-4 to TRBJ2-1, with a weak D call TRBD1 (6 bases). CDR3 length equals 14 residues. Germline V gene lookup returns CDR1 SGHNT and CDR2 YYREEE (reference sequence). Trimming left V 4 bases short and J 0 bases short, with 8 bases between. The CDR3 DNA sequence: TGTGCCAGCAGCCAAGGGGGCTCCTACAATGAGCAGTTCTTC. As protein: CASSQGGSYNEQFF.

This clone was seen only once. CDR3 in amino acids: CASSQELAGGYNEQFF. CDR3 in DNA: TGTGCCAGCAGCCAAGAACTAGCGGGAGGGTACAATGAGCAGTTCTTC. The gene calls are TRBV4-2 and TRBJ2-1, with 13 bases identical to TRBD2. Trimming cost V 0 bases and J 4 bases; bases outside gene matches: 0. Per germline, CDR1 LGHNA and CDR2 YNFKEQ. The CDR3 contains 16 residues.

The chain has TRBV6-6 and TRBJ2-1; maybe TRBD2 (5 bases). This CDR3 region has 15 residues. The germline gives CDR1 MNHNY, CDR2 SVGAGI (reference sequence). Trimming removed 8 bases from V and 4 bases from J, with 18 bases in between. The CDR3 region is CASGGILGGYNEQFF. CDR3 coding DNA: TGTGCCAGCGGAGGAATACTAGGAGGATACAATGAGCAGTTCTTC.

This sequence joins TRBV7-2 and TRBJ2-7, with 11 bases identical to TRBD1. The length of the CDR3 is 15 residues. V shed 0 bases, J shed 3 bases, and the junction held 1 base outside the gene matches. Germline V CDR1 and CDR2: SGHTA, FQGNSA. The CDR3 loop is CASSLAGTGGYEQYF. CDR3 DNA: TGTGCCAGCAGCTTAGCCGGGACAGGGGGCTACGAGCAGTACTTC.

The chain employs TRBV12-5 and TRBJ2-1, with 7 nucleotides matching TRBD1. The germline CDR1 and CDR2 sequences are LGHNT and FRNRAP. V was pared by 2 bases and J by 9 bases, with 10 bases of the junction left unmatched. CDR3 length: 15 residues. For the CDR3, the DNA is TGTGCTAGTGGTTTGAACAGGGGATTTGATCGTGAGCAGTTCTTC. As protein: CASGLNRGFDREQFF.

The V gene is TRBV5-4, the J gene TRBJ2-1, with 11 bases matching TRBD2. Trimming removed 2 bases from V and 7 bases from J; junction bases left unmatched: 8. This CDR3 comprises 16 residues. Germline CDR1 and CDR2: SGHNT and YYREEE (reference sequence). The CDR3 sequence is CASSLGSTSGSNEQFF. The CDR3 nucleotides are TGTGCCAGCAGCTTAGGAAGTACTAGCGGGAGTAATGAGCAGTTCTTC.

A remark on this clone: The same CDR3 is also encoded by other DNA sequences in this sample. The rearrangement joins TRBV24-1 to TRBJ2-1; TRBD2 matches 7 bases. With 0 bases clipped from V and 4 bases from J, the junction kept 5 bases outside the gene matches. This CDR3 spans 16 amino acids. In germline, CDR1 is KGHDR, CDR2 SFDVKD. The CDR3 DNA reads as TGTGCCACCAGTGATTTGCGGGCTAGCGGTTACAATGAGCAGTTCTTC. Translated: CATSDLRASGYNEQFF.

The V and J genes are TRBV7-9 and TRBJ1-4; the D gene is possibly TRBD1 (6 bases). Trimming removed 8 bases at V and 5 bases at J, with 15 bases between. The CDR3 has 14 amino acids. Germline CDR1 is SEHNR and CDR2 is FQNEAQ (reference sequence). DNA of the CDR3: TGTGCCAGCCGTAAGGAGGGGGGGAATGAAAAACTGTTTTTT. It translates to CASRKEGGNEKLFF.

The chain combines TRBV6-5 with TRBJ1-2, with 7 nucleotides matching TRBD1. This CDR3 is built from 14 residues. Losses at the gene ends were 6 bases for V and 4 bases for J; bases not matched to a gene: 8. Germline CDR1 reads MNHEY; CDR2 reads SVGAGI. CDR3 coding DNA: TGTGCCAGCAGCTATGACAGGGAAGGCTATGGCTACACCTTC. Translating it yields CASSYDREGYGYTF.

This clone showed up just a few times. This chain joins TRBV29-1 and TRBJ1-1; 8 bases match TRBD1. The J segment lost 3 bases and the V segment lost 8 bases, leaving 14 bases of the junction unmatched. This CDR3 is 15 amino acids long. CDR1 and CDR2 from the germline V gene are SQVTM and ANQGSEA. CDR3 DNA sequence: TGCAGCACCTTGGGCGGGTTCAGGGGGCACACTGAAGCTTTCTTT. Amino acids: CSTLGGFRGHTEAFF.